This T cell receptor (beta chain) was recovered during a study of blood T cell repertoires in COVID-19. V lost 2 bases to trimming and J lost 8 bases; unmatched junction nucleotides: 7. The CDR3 has 14 amino acids. Looked up from germline, CDR1 is SGHNT and CDR2 is YYREEE (reference sequence). In the authors' methods: Reference gene primer amplification gave nucleated cell count estimates. Method: immunoSEQ multiplex PCR; TCRdb's copy keeps in-frame clones and lacks some. V and J calls and clone size are given by that table; D and trimming were obtained from the DNA. The sample has about 330,000 clones; 70% to 90% are singletons.

This receptor was taken from a woman aged 50 to 65 with active or convalescent COVID-19. V usage is TRBV5-4 and J usage is TRBJ1-2; 9 bases align to TRBD1. The sequencing sample was made of peripheral blood. As DNA, the CDR3 is TGTGCCAGCAGCTTACCGGGACAGGGTAAGGGCTACACCTTC. Protein sequence: CASSLPGQGKGYTF.